A single sample is the source of the 14 T cell receptor beta chains below, sequenced in a study of blood T cell repertoires in COVID-19 (dated by TCRdb to 2018 to 2020). Libraries were made using the immunoSEQ multiplex PCR assay. The table comes from immuneACCESS by way of TCRdb, which keeps in-frame sequences with V and J called. Part of the clones is missing from these tables; in studies checked, under half for an unresolved V gene and the rest for unknown reasons. The sample table records about 21,000 clones; approximately 88% of these occur just once. Around a fifth of the sample goes to the ten largest clones. Sequencing was done on a sample of peripheral blood. The receptor set was obtained from an elderly man with active or convalescent COVID-19.

This chain uses TRBV5-1 with TRBJ2-7, with a possible D match to TRBD2 (6 bases). V lost 6 bases and J lost 2, with 24 bases in between. The CDR3 loop spans 17 amino acids. Germline V gene sequence: CDR1 SGHRS, CDR2 YFSETQ. CDR3 nucleotides: TGCGCCAGCACCCGGGACCCAGGGCGGGGCTCGACCTACGAGCAGTACTTC. The encoded protein is CASTRDPGRGSTYEQYF.

The table lists this clone with a few counts. The V call is TRBV28, the J call TRBJ1-5; D may be TRBD1 (5 bases). The CDR3 totals 16 residues. Germline-derived CDR1 and CDR2 are MDHEN and SYDVKM. The V and J ends lost 6 bases and 2 bases respectively, with 17 bases between them. The CDR3 coding sequence is TGTGCCAGCAGACTCGGCGGGGGGGGTGGCAATCAGCCCCAGCATTTT. Its protein product is CASRLGGGGGNQPQHF. The variable domain in full, completed from reference TRBV28 and TRBJ1-5, reads DVKVTQSSRYLVKRTGEKVFLECVQDMDHENMFWYRQDPGLGLRLIYFSYDVKMKEKGDIPEGYSVSREKKERFSLILESASTNQTSMYLCASRLGGGGGNQPQHFGDGTRLSIL.

V is TRBV18 and J is TRBJ2-1; D remains unclear. CDR1 is KGHSH, CDR2 LQKENI, per germline. This CDR3 region has 15 residues. V lost 5 bases, J lost 5 bases, and 16 bases lay in between. The CDR3 loop reads CASSFVGQPDNEQFF. Here the CDR3 DNA reads TGTGCCAGCTCATTTGTGGGCCAGCCTGACAATGAGCAGTTCTTC.

The chain employs TRBV10-3 and TRBJ1-1; tentatively, D is TRBD1 (5 bases). This CDR3 comprises 14 residues. V was shortened by 0 bases and J by 0 bases, with 5 bases between the two germline ends. Germline V gene sequence: CDR1 ENHRY, CDR2 SYGVKD. The CDR3, as DNA: TGTGCCATCAGTGAGTCGACAGTGAACACTGAAGCTTTCTTT. The encoded protein is CAISESTVNTEAFF.

The chain combines TRBV3-1 (or the pseudogene TRBV3-2) with TRBJ1-6; 9 nucleotides agree with TRBD1. CDR1 and CDR2 from the germline V gene are LGHDT and YNNKEL (reference sequence). V shed 3 bases, J shed 7 bases, and the junction held 7 bases outside the gene matches. The CDR3 has 16 amino acids. For the CDR3, the DNA is TGTGCCAGCAGCCAGTGGGACAGGGTCAGCAATTCACCCCTCCACTTT. It is translated as CASSQWDRVSNSPLHF.

The chain uses TRBV14 and TRBJ2-2; TRBD2 might be the D (7 bases). The CDR3 runs to 15 residues. V was shortened by 2 bases and J by 5 bases, with 12 bases between the two germline ends. In germline, CDR1 is SGHDN, CDR2 FVKESK. This chain's CDR3 is CASSQYRGATGELFF. The CDR3 bases are TGTGCCAGCAGCCAATACCGGGGGGCGACCGGGGAGCTGTTTTTT.

The V gene is TRBV2, the J gene TRBJ1-2; TRBD1 matches at 7 bases. Germline values: CDR1 SNHLY, CDR2 FYNNEI. V shed 1 base and J 3 bases; nucleotides not matched to a gene: 2. This CDR3 comprises 14 residues. This CDR3 is CASSEGTGDYGYTF. In nucleotides, the CDR3 is TGTGCCAGCAGTGAAGGGACAGGCGACTATGGCTACACCTTC.

This sequence joins TRBV5-1 and TRBJ2-7; unclear D gene. The CDR3 runs 13 residues. Germline values: CDR1 SGHRS, CDR2 YFSETQ. Trimming cost V 2 bases and J 5 bases, with 11 bases left between them. The CDR3 DNA reads as TGCGCCAGCAGCTTTAGGCTAGGCCACGAGCAGTACTTC. Encoded protein: CASSFRLGHEQYF.

The chain carries TRBV7-2 and TRBJ1-4, with 9 bases lining up with TRBD1. Trimming cost V 5 bases and J 5 bases; bases outside gene matches: 6. This CDR3 region has 15 residues. Germline CDR1 is SGHTA and CDR2 is FQGNSA. CDR3 bases: TGTGCCAGCAGCCCCACAGGGGGCGTGAATGAAAAACTGTTTTTT. Amino acid sequence: CASSPTGGVNEKLFF.

V usage is TRBV6-2 or TRBV6-3 and J usage is TRBJ2-5, with 8 bases matching TRBD1. V shed 6 bases, J shed 5 bases, and the junction held 5 bases outside the gene matches. Germline lookup yields CDR1 MNHEY and CDR2 SVGEGT. The CDR3 has 13 amino acids. CDR3 region: CASSRTGFETQYF. DNA for the CDR3: TGTGCCAGCAGCCGGACAGGGTTTGAGACCCAGTACTTC.

The rearrangement uses TRBV5-6 and TRBJ1-5; TRBD1 matches 10 bases. This CDR3 is 16 amino acids long. Germline V gene lookup returns CDR1 SGHDT and CDR2 YYEEEE. V lost 0 bases to trimming and J lost 4 bases; unmatched junction nucleotides: 4. The CDR3 region is CASSLGQGAWNQPQHF. CDR3 nucleotides: TGTGCCAGCAGCTTGGGACAGGGGGCCTGGAATCAGCCCCAGCATTTT.

The genes are TRBV4-1 and TRBJ1-2; no firm D call. Germline lookup yields CDR1 MGHRA and CDR2 YSYEKL. The CDR3 length is 14 residues. With 0 bases removed from V and 4 bases from J, the gap between germline ends came to 9 bases. CDR3: CASSQDIGGYGYTF. The CDR3 DNA sequence: TGCGCCAGCAGCCAAGATATAGGAGGCTATGGCTACACCTTC.

The J gene is TRBJ1-5, the V gene TRBV24-1; no definite D call. Per the germline V gene, CDR1 is KGHDR and CDR2 is SFDVKD. The CDR3 sequence is 12 residues long. Between the trimmed V and J ends, which lost 5 bases and 4 bases, there was a span of 5 bases. The CDR3 sequence: CATSAVNQPQHF. The DNA of the CDR3 is TGTGCCACCAGTGCCGTAAATCAGCCCCAGCATTTT.

The chain carries TRBV10-3 and TRBJ2-2; possibly TRBD1 for D (6 bases). This CDR3 spans 14 amino acids. Germline V gene sequence: CDR1 ENHRY, CDR2 SYGVKD. V was clipped by 6 bases and J by 7 bases, with 15 bases between them. In DNA form, the CDR3 reads TGTGCCATCAGCGGCTTACAGGGAAGCGGGGAGCTGTTTTTT. Amino acid sequence: CAISGLQGSGELFF.